The 28 T cell receptor beta chains presented below share a single source sample, sequenced in a study of blood T cell repertoires in COVID-19. Libraries were prepared by immunoSEQ multiplex PCR; TCRdb keeps only in-frame clonotypes and omits some of them. The data contain about 240,000 clones, roughly 90% of them singletons. The sequencing sample was made of PBMCs or T cells enriched from blood (not recorded which). The receptors derive from a woman aged 25 to 39 who had recovered from COVID-19.

The V and J genes are TRBV19 and TRBJ2-7; D perhaps matches TRBD2 (5 bases). Trimming shortened V by 3 bases and J by 1 base, and 13 bases separated the two germline ends. Looked up from germline, CDR1 is LNHDA and CDR2 is SQIVND (reference sequence). This CDR3 comprises 15 residues. CDR3 loop: CASSISVTGSYEQYF. The CDR3 DNA follows: TGTGCCAGTAGTATTAGCGTAACGGGGTCCTACGAGCAGTACTTC.

CDR3 bases: TGTGCCAGTAGGACAGGGGGTAATACGCAGTATTTT. Its protein is CASRTGGNTQYF. This chain links TRBV19 with TRBJ2-3; TRBD1 matches 9 bases. The CDR3 spans 12 residues. Germline lookup yields CDR1 LNHDA and CDR2 SQIVND (reference sequence). Losses at the gene ends were 6 bases for V and 7 bases for J; bases not matched to a gene: 2.

V gene TRBV19 combines with J gene TRBJ2-3; TRBD2 matches at 7 bases. The V gene end was trimmed by 10 bases and the J gene end by 5 bases; junction bases not matched to a gene: 9. CDR1 is LNHDA, CDR2 SQIVND, per germline (reference sequence). The CDR3 has 13 residues. CDR3: CATGEGTRDTQYF. The CDR3 DNA reads as TGTGCCACGGGGGAGGGGACGAGAGATACGCAGTATTTT.

This chain joins TRBV9 and TRBJ1-3, with unresolved D. This CDR3 contains 13 residues. V lost 0 bases and J 1 base, leaving 2 bases between the germline ends. From germline, CDR1 is SGDLS and CDR2 YYNGEE. In DNA form, the CDR3 reads TGTGCCAGCAGCGTAGCATCTGGAAACACCATATATTTT. This gives the protein CASSVASGNTIYF. Using reference TRBV9 and TRBJ1-3 for the parts outside the CDR3, the full variable domain is DSGVTQTPKHLITATGQRVTLRCSPRSGDLSVYWYQQSLDQGLQFLIQYYNGEERAKGNILERFSAQQFPDLHSELNLSSLELGDSALYFCASSVASGNTIYFGEGSWLTVV.

This chain joins TRBV7-8 and TRBJ1-1, with D unresolved. Germline CDR1 reads SGHVS; CDR2 reads FQNEAQ. Deletions cut 3 bases from V and 1 base from J, with 12 bases between. The CDR3 totals 15 residues. The CDR3, as DNA: TGTGCCAGCAGCTTCTCTAGAACTCGGAACACTGAAGCTTTCTTT. This encodes CASSFSRTRNTEAFF.

The table lists this clone with a few counts. This chain connects TRBV30 to TRBJ1-2, with TRBD1 identical over 7 bases. Germline loops: CDR1 GTSNPN, CDR2 SVGIG (reference sequence). Trimming took 3 bases from V and 5 from J; bases not matched to a gene: 9. The CDR3 contains 14 residues. The CDR3 DNA is TGTGCCTGGAGGCAACGGGACAGCCGATATGGCTACACCTTC. It codes for CAWRQRDSRYGYTF.

The chain recombines TRBV7-8 with TRBJ1-2; TRBD1 matches at 9 bases. CDR1 is SGHVS, CDR2 FQNEAQ, per germline. The CDR3 spans 16 residues. Trimming cost V 8 bases and J 7 bases; bases outside gene matches: 17. CDR3 sequence reads: CASRRPGQGAQGGYTF. The CDR3 nucleotides are TGTGCCAGCCGACGGCCGGGACAGGGCGCCCAGGGTGGCTACACCTTC.

The V gene is TRBV28, the J gene TRBJ2-5; TRBD1 agrees at 8 bases. Germline assignment: CDR1 MDHEN and CDR2 SYDVKM. The CDR3 runs to 17 residues. The V gene end was trimmed by 4 bases and the J gene end by 4 bases; junction bases not matched to a gene: 14. As DNA, the CDR3 is TGTGCCAGCAGTTCTCATATCCGCCCCGACAGGGGAGAGACCCAGTACTTC. Encoded protein: CASSSHIRPDRGETQYF.

This chain connects TRBV3-1 (or the pseudogene TRBV3-2) to TRBJ2-2; maybe TRBD1 (5 bases). Trimming shortened V by 0 bases and J by 9 bases, and 11 bases separated the two germline ends. CDR1 is LGHDT, CDR2 YNNKEL, per germline (reference sequence). This CDR3 is 14 amino acids long. The CDR3 region is CASSQDQGARELFF. The CDR3 nucleotides read TGTGCCAGCAGCCAAGATCAAGGGGCTAGGGAGCTGTTTTTT.

The chain recombines TRBV7-2 with TRBJ1-4; 9 bases align to TRBD1. With 0 bases clipped from V and 8 bases from J, the junction kept 7 bases outside the gene matches. The length of the CDR3 is 16 residues. CDR1 is SGHTA and CDR2 is FQGNSA in the germline V gene. In DNA, the CDR3 is TGTGCCAGCAGCTTAGCGGGGGGACAGGGACACGAAAAACTGTTTTTT. Translation: CASSLAGGQGHEKLFF.

In this sample, this clone turned up once. The rearrangement joins TRBV7-2 to TRBJ2-7, with 9 bases matching TRBD2. Germline CDR1 reads SGHTA; CDR2 reads FQGNSA. V dropped 1 base and J dropped 0; count of bases not matched to a gene: 4. The CDR3 runs to 16 residues. CDR3 sequence: CASSLGGRVISYEQYF. The CDR3 DNA is TGTGCCAGCAGCTTAGGCGGGAGGGTCATCTCCTACGAGCAGTACTTC. Full variable domain (remainder filled in from reference TRBV7-2 and TRBJ2-7): GAGVSQSPSNKVTEKGKDVELRCDPISGHTALYWYRQSLGQGLEFLIYFQGNSAPDKSGLPSDRFSAERTGGSVSTLTIQRTQQEDSAVYLCASSLGGRVISYEQYFGPGTRLTVT.

This clone showed up just once. The chain employs TRBV6-2 or TRBV6-3 and TRBJ1-6; TRBD1 agrees at 9 bases. This CDR3 comprises 14 residues. CDR1 and CDR2 from the germline V gene are MNHEY and SVGEGT. The junction had 3 bases not matched to a gene; V was cut back by 5 bases and J by 7 bases. The CDR3 loop is CASSDRGTNSPLHF. The CDR3 DNA sequence: TGTGCCAGCAGTGACAGGGGGACAAATTCACCCCTCCACTTT.

CDR3 loop: CASLRGGNEQFF. DNA of the CDR3: TGTGCCAGCCTTCGGGGGGGCAATGAGCAGTTCTTC. The V call is TRBV2, the J call TRBJ2-1, with 8 bases aligning to TRBD2. The CDR3 spans 12 residues. The germline gives CDR1 SNHLY, CDR2 FYNNEI. V shed 8 bases and J 6 bases; nucleotides not matched to a gene: 3.

The rearrangement joins TRBV11-2 to TRBJ1-5; D uncertain. The CDR3 contains 13 residues. Looked up from germline, CDR1 is SGHAT and CDR2 is FQNNGV. The ends were cut back, 1 base at V and 2 bases at J, with 3 bases in the middle. In DNA, the CDR3 is TGTGCCAGCAGCTTAGCGGGCAATCAGCCCCAGCATTTT. It codes for CASSLAGNQPQHF. The variable domain in full, completed from reference TRBV11-2 and TRBJ1-5, reads EAGVAQSPRYKIIEKRQSVAFWCNPISGHATLYWYQQILGQGPKLLIQFQNNGVVDDSQLPKDRFSAERLKGVDSTLKIQPAKLEDSAVYLCASSLAGNQPQHFGDGTRLSIL.

V usage is TRBV5-1 and J usage is TRBJ2-3, with TRBD2 as a possible D gene (6 bases). The CDR3 extends over 15 amino acids. CDR1 is SGHRS and CDR2 is YFSETQ in the germline V gene. Trimming took off 0 bases at V and 4 bases at J, with 12 bases between the two ends. CDR3 coding DNA: TGCGCCAGCAGCTTGGGGGGCCCTAGCGCAGATACGCAGTATTTT. This sequence encodes CASSLGGPSADTQYF. Combining the CDR3 with reference TRBV5-1 and TRBJ2-3 gives the whole variable domain KAGVTQTPRYLIKTRGQQVTLSCSPISGHRSVSWYQQTPGQGLQFLFEYFSETQRNKGNFPGRFSGRQFSNSRSEMNVSTLELGDSALYLCASSLGGPSADTQYFGPGTRLTVL.

This chain connects TRBV14 to TRBJ1-2; 10 nucleotides align to TRBD1. Germline V gene data show CDR1 as SGHDN and CDR2 as FVKESK. The J segment lost 0 bases and the V segment lost 3 bases, leaving 13 bases of the junction unmatched. The CDR3 spans 19 residues. CDR3 DNA sequence: TGTGCCAGCAGCCATAGACCTTCGACAGGGGGCCAATCTAACTATGGCTACACCTTC. This gives the protein CASSHRPSTGGQSNYGYTF.

The V call is TRBV19, the J call TRBJ2-4, with TRBD1 identical over 10 bases. This CDR3 has 16 residues. The germline V gene has CDR1 LNHDA and CDR2 SQIVND (reference sequence). J lost 0 bases, V lost 4 bases, and 3 bases had no gene match. The CDR3 is CASSTGTGVAKNIQYF. CDR3 nucleotides: TGTGCCAGTAGTACAGGGACAGGGGTAGCCAAAAACATTCAGTACTTC.

The V call is TRBV19, the J call TRBJ2-5, with 9 bases identical to TRBD1. V shed 6 bases and J 2 bases; nucleotides not matched to a gene: 7. The CDR3 loop spans 15 amino acids. Germline CDR1 is LNHDA and CDR2 is SQIVND (reference sequence). As DNA, the CDR3 is TGTGCCAGTAGACAACGGGACAGGGCTCAAGAGACCCAGTACTTC. Its translation is CASRQRDRAQETQYF.

The J gene is TRBJ2-7, the V gene TRBV19, with no clear D. The germline V and J ends were trimmed by 8 bases and 3 bases, with 14 bases remaining between them. From germline, CDR1 is LNHDA and CDR2 SQIVND (reference sequence). CDR3 size: 13 residues. The CDR3, as DNA: TGTGCCAGTGCTCGAGCGTTAAACTACGAGCAGTACTTC. Its protein product is CASARALNYEQYF.

CDR3: CASILDRGHSYTF. CDR3 DNA: TGTGCCAGCATACTCGACAGGGGACACAGCTACACCTTC. The chain has TRBV28 and TRBJ1-2; 8 nucleotides align to TRBD1. Germline CDR1 MDHEN, CDR2 SYDVKM. The CDR3 totals 13 residues. Trimming took 7 bases from V and 9 from J; bases not matched to a gene: 10.

The CDR3 nucleotides read TGTGCCTCAACAGGGGCCCTACCTTCGATGAACACTGAAGCTTTCTTT. Protein product: CASTGALPSMNTEAFF. V is TRBV19 and J is TRBJ1-1; TRBD1 aligns across 7 bases. Germline V CDR1 and CDR2: LNHDA, SQIVND (reference sequence). The CDR3 loop spans 16 amino acids. V lost 11 bases and J lost 0; bases outside the gene matches: 15.

The chain carries TRBV24-1 and TRBJ1-2; D might be TRBD1 (6 bases). The CDR3 covers 17 residues. Germline CDR1 KGHDR, CDR2 SFDVKD. V was clipped by 6 bases and J by 0 bases, with 19 bases between them. CDR3 in amino acids: CATSKGGGPLANYGYTF. For the CDR3, the DNA is TGTGCCACCAGTAAGGGGGGGGGCCCCCTAGCTAACTATGGCTACACCTTC.

The J gene is TRBJ2-7, the V gene TRBV15; D is undetermined. Looked up from germline, CDR1 is LNHNV and CDR2 is YYDKDF (reference sequence). V was cut by 0 bases and J by 4 bases, with 4 bases left in between. This CDR3 contains 12 residues. CDR3 amino acids: CATSRDRYEQYF. The CDR3 DNA follows: TGTGCCACCAGCAGAGACCGTTACGAGCAGTACTTC.

The genes are TRBV5-4 and TRBJ1-1, with D hard to call. Germline CDR1 SGHNT, CDR2 YYREEE (reference sequence). The CDR3 extends over 12 amino acids. V was shortened by 3 bases and J by 0 bases, with 3 bases between the two germline ends. This CDR3 is CASSSMNTEAFF. The CDR3 bases are TGTGCCAGCAGCTCAATGAACACTGAAGCTTTCTTT.

The chain combines TRBV7-2 with TRBJ2-1, with D possibly matching TRBD1 (7 bases). Per germline, CDR1 SGHTA and CDR2 FQGNSA. The CDR3 length is 15 residues. V lost 6 bases and J 3 bases, leaving 15 bases between the germline ends. The CDR3 loop is CASSSGGSGYNEQFF. CDR3 sequence (DNA): TGTGCCAGCAGTTCAGGGGGGTCGGGCTACAATGAGCAGTTCTTC. Based on the CDR3 plus reference TRBV7-2 and TRBJ2-1, the full variable domain is GAGVSQSPSNKVTEKGKDVELRCDPISGHTALYWYRQSLGQGLEFLIYFQGNSAPDKSGLPSDRFSAERTGGSVSTLTIQRTQQEDSAVYLCASSSGGSGYNEQFFGPGTRLTVL.

This chain links TRBV11-2 with TRBJ1-5; unclear D gene. V was pared by 0 bases and J by 1 base, with 4 bases between. The germline V gene encodes CDR1 SGHAT and CDR2 FQNNGV. The CDR3 is 14 amino acids. CDR3 DNA sequence: TGTGCCAGCAGCTTAGACATCAGCAATCAGCCCCAGCATTTT. Protein sequence: CASSLDISNQPQHF.

This chain links TRBV7-9 with TRBJ2-4; TRBD1 agrees at 7 bases. The length of the CDR3 is 13 residues. V trimming: 1 base; J trimming: 13 bases; junction bases outside the gene matches: 7. Germline CDR1 and CDR2: SEHNR and FQNEAQ (reference sequence). DNA for the CDR3: TGTGCCAGCAGCTTAGAAAGGAGGACAGGACAGTACTTC. Its translation: CASSLERRTGQYF.

The chain couples TRBV6-4 to TRBJ2-1, with TRBD2 matching over 9 bases. Germline CDR1 reads MRHNA; CDR2 reads SNTAGT. The CDR3 sequence is 15 residues long. V lost 4 bases and J lost 8; bases outside the gene matches: 9. The CDR3 DNA is TGTGCCAGCAGTGCCCGGCGGGAGGGCCGTTATGAGCAGTTCTTC. This codes for CASSARREGRYEQFF.